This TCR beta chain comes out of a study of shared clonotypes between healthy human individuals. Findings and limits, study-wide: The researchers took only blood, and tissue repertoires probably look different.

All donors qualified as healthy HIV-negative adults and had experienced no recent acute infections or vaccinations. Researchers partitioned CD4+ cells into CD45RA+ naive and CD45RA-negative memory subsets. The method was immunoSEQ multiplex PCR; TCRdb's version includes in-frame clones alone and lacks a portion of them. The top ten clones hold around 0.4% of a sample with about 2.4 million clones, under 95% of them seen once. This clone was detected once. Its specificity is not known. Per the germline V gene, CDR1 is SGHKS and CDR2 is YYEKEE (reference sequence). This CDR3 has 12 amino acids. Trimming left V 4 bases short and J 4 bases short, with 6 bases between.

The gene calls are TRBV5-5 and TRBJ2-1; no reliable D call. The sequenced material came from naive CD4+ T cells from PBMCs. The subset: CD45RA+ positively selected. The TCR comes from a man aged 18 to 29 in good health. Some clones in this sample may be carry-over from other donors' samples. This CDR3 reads CASSPLYNEQFF. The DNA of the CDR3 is TGTGCCAGCAGCCCGCTATACAATGAGCAGTTCTTC.